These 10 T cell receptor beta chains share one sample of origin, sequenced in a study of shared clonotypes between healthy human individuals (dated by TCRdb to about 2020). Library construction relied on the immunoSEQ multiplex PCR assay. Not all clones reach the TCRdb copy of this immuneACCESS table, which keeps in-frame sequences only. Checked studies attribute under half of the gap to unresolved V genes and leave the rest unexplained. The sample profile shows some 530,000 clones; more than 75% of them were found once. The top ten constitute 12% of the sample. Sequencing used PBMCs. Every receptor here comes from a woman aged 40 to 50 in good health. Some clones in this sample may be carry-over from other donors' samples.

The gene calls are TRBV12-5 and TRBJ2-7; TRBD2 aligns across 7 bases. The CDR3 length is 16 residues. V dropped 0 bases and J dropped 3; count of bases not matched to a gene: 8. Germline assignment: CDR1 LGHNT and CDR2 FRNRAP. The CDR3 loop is CASGLVSIPSGYEQYF. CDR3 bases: TGTGCTAGTGGTTTGGTATCCATTCCTAGCGGCTACGAGCAGTACTTC.

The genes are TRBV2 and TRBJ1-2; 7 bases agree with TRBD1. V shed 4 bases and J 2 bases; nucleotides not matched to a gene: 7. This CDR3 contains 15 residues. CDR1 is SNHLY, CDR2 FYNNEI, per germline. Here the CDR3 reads CASSADMTGNYGYTF. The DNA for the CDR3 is TGTGCCAGCAGTGCCGACATGACAGGGAACTATGGCTACACCTTC.

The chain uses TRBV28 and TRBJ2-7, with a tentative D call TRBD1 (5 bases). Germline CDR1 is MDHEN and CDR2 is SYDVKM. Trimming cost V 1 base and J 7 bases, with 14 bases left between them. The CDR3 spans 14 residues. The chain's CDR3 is CASSLFQGEWEQYF. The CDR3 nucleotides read TGTGCCAGCAGTTTATTCCAAGGGGAATGGGAGCAGTACTTC.

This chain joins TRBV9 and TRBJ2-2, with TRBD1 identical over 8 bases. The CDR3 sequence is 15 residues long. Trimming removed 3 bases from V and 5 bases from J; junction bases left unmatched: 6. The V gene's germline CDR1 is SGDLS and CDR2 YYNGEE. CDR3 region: CASSETGALTGELFF. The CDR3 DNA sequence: TGTGCCAGCAGCGAGACAGGGGCGCTTACCGGGGAGCTGTTTTTT. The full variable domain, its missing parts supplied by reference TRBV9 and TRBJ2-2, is DSGVTQTPKHLITATGQRVTLRCSPRSGDLSVYWYQQSLDQGLQFLIQYYNGEERAKGNILERFSAQQFPDLHSELNLSSLELGDSALYFCASSETGALTGELFFGEGSRLTVL.

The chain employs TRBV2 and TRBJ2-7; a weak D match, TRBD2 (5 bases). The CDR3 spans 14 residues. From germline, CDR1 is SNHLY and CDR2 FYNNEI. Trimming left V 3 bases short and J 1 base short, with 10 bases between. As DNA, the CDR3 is TGTGCCAGCAGTGAGGGGAGTTTGTCCTACGAGCAGTACTTC. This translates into CASSEGSLSYEQYF. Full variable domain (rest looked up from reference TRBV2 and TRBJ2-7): EPEVTQTPSHQVTQMGQEVILRCVPISNHLYFYWYRQILGQKVEFLVSFYNNEISEKSEIFDDQFSVERPDGSNFTLKIRSTKLEDSAMYFCASSEGSLSYEQYFGPGTRLTVT.

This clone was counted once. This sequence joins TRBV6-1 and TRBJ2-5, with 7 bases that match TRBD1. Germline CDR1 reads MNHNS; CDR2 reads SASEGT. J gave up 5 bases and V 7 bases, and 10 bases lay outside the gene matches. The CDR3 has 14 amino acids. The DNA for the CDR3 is TGTGCCAGCAACCGACAGGGTAGAAGGGAGACCCAGTACTTC. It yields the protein CASNRQGRRETQYF.

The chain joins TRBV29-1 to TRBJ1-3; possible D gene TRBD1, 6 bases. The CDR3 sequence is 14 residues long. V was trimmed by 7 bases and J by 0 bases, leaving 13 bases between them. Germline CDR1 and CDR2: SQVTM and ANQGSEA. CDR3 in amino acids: CSAGGANSGNTIYF. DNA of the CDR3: TGCAGCGCCGGGGGGGCAAACTCTGGAAACACCATATATTTT.

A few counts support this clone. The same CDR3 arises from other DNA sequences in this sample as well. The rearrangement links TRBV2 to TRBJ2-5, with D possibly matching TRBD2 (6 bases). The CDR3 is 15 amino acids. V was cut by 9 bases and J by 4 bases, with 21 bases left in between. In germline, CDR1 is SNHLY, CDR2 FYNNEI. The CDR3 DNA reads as TGTGCCAGTAGGGAGGACGCAGGAGGGGCAGAGACCCAGTACTTC. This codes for CASREDAGGAETQYF.

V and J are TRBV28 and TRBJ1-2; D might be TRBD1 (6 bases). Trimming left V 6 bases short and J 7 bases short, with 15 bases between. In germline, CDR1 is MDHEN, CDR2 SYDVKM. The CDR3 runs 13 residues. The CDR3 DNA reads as TGTGCCAGCAGGGACAGATTGTTCGGTGGCTACACCTTC. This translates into CASRDRLFGGYTF.

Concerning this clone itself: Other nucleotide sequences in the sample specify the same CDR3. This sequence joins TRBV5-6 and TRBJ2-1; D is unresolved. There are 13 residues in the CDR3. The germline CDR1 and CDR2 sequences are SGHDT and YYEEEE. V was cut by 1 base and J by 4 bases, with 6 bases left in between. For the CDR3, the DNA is TGTGCCAGCAGCTTGACCGGGTACAATGAGCAGTTCTTC. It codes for CASSLTGYNEQFF.